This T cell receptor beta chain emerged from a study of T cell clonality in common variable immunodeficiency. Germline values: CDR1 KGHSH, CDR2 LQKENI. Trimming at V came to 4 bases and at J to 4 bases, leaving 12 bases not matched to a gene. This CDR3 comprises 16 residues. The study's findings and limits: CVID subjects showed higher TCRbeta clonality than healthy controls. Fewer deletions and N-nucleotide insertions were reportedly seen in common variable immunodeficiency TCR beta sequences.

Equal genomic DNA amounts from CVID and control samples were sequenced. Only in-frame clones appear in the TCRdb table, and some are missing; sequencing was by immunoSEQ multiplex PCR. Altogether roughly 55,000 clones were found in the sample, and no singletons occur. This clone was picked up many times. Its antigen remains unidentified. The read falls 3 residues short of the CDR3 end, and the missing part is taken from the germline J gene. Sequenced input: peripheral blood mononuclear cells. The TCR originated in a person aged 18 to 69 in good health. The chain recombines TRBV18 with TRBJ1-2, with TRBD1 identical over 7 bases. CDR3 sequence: CASSHQPLQGSYGYTF. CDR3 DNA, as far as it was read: TGTGCCAGCTCACATCAACCTTTACAGGGGAGCTATGGC. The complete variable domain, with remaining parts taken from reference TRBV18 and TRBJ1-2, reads NAGVMQNPRHLVRRRGQEARLRCSPMKGHSHVYWYRQLPEEGLKFMVYLQKENIIDESGMPKERFSAEFPKEGPSILRIQQVVRGDSAAYFCASSHQPLQGSYGYTFGSGTRLTVV.